The rows below give T cell receptor beta chains drawn from one sample of a study of T-cell memory formation after mild COVID-19. TCRdb reprocessed the 5' RACE reads via MiXCR and lists one record per CDR3 protein. The table has under 300,000 distinct CDR3 sequences, roughly 8% seen once; the top ten hold about 20%. The sample consisted of PBMCs or a T cell subset sorted from them (not recorded which). Receptors originate from a man younger than 35 who had mild COVID-19 (a few samples of this study predate the infection). Cell type and time point are not known. Both conserved end residues are part of each CDR3. The order of the fields is clone size, D gene, V gene, J gene, CDR3 protein, CDR3 DNA. The D gene is left open where the match is weak. The size of a clone is reported for some rows only, either as once, few or many, or as a class for expanded clones.

clone_size: .; d_call: TRBD2; v_call: TRBV12-3/TRBV12-4; j_call: TRBJ2-2; cdr3_aa: CASSLFERGGLGELFF; cdr3_nt: TGTGCCAGCAGTTTATTCGAACGGGGGGGCCTCGGGGAGCTGTTTTTT
clone_size: .; d_call: TRBD1; v_call: TRBV6-5; j_call: TRBJ2-5; cdr3_aa: CASSYSGTGRETQYF; cdr3_nt: TGTGCCAGCAGTTATTCCGGGACAGGGCGGGAGACCCAGTACTTC
clone_size: many; d_call: .; v_call: TRBV6-6; j_call: TRBJ1-5; cdr3_aa: CASSHHGGTEPQHF; cdr3_nt: TGTGCCAGCAGTCACCATGGGGGTACGGAGCCCCAGCATTTT
clone_size: few; d_call: .; v_call: TRBV10-1; j_call: TRBJ2-7; cdr3_aa: CASSGQKVGEQYF; cdr3_nt: TGCGCCAGCAGTGGACAGAAGGTGGGGGAGCAGTACTTC
clone_size: many; d_call: .; v_call: TRBV12-3/TRBV12-4; j_call: TRBJ2-5; cdr3_aa: CASTRQNQETQYF; cdr3_nt: TGTGCCAGCACCAGACAGAACCAAGAGACCCAGTACTTC
clone_size: .; d_call: .; v_call: TRBV28; j_call: TRBJ1-1; cdr3_aa: CASSFRGATSPEAFF; cdr3_nt: TGTGCCAGCAGTTTTAGGGGGGCGACCTCCCCTGAAGCTTTCTTT
clone_size: .; d_call: .; v_call: TRBV30; j_call: TRBJ2-3; cdr3_aa: CAWSVDLMGQYF; cdr3_nt: TGTGCCTGGAGTGTTGACCTGATGGGGCAGTATTTT
clone_size: .; d_call: TRBD2; v_call: TRBV6-2/TRBV6-3; j_call: TRBJ2-2; cdr3_aa: CASRQRGGGTGELFF; cdr3_nt: TGTGCCAGCAGGCAGCGGGGGGGCGGCACCGGGGAGCTGTTTTTT
clone_size: once; d_call: TRBD1; v_call: TRBV7-6; j_call: TRBJ2-5; cdr3_aa: CASSSGQEAFETQYF; cdr3_nt: TGTGCCAGCAGCTCTGGACAGGAGGCATTTGAGACCCAGTACTTC
clone_size: few; d_call: .; v_call: TRBV7-7; j_call: TRBJ2-6; cdr3_aa: CASGVSGANVLTF; cdr3_nt: TGTGCCAGCGGGGTCTCTGGGGCCAACGTCCTGACTTTC
clone_size: .; d_call: .; v_call: TRBV6-6; j_call: TRBJ2-1; cdr3_aa: CASSYMPRSYNEQFF; cdr3_nt: TGTGCCAGCAGTTACATGCCCCGCTCCTACAATGAGCAGTTCTTC
clone_size: .; d_call: .; v_call: TRBV9; j_call: TRBJ1-2; cdr3_aa: CASNTGEVAGNYGYTF; cdr3_nt: TGTGCCAGCAATACGGGGGAGGTGGCTGGGAACTATGGCTACACCTTC
clone_size: .; d_call: .; v_call: TRBV7-2; j_call: TRBJ2-7; cdr3_aa: CASSAGFAYEQYF; cdr3_nt: TGTGCCAGCAGTGCAGGGTTCGCCTACGAGCAGTACTTC
clone_size: .; d_call: .; v_call: TRBV5-1; j_call: TRBJ1-2; cdr3_aa: CASSLAGGLNYGYTF; cdr3_nt: TGCGCCAGCAGCTTGGCGGGGGGGCTGAACTATGGCTACACCTTC
clone_size: .; d_call: TRBD2; v_call: TRBV7-6; j_call: TRBJ2-3; cdr3_aa: CASSPLAGPTDTQYF; cdr3_nt: TGTGCCAGCAGCCCTCTAGCGGGGCCCACAGATACGCAGTATTTT
clone_size: .; d_call: TRBD2; v_call: TRBV10-3; j_call: TRBJ2-1; cdr3_aa: CAISEWGLAGGLYNEQFF; cdr3_nt: TGTGCCATCAGTGAATGGGGACTAGCGGGGGGGTTATACAATGAGCAGTTCTTC
clone_size: .; d_call: TRBD1; v_call: TRBV5-1; j_call: TRBJ1-1; cdr3_aa: CASSRTGDHTEAFF; cdr3_nt: TGCGCCAGCAGCAGGACAGGGGATCATACTGAAGCTTTCTTT
clone_size: many; d_call: .; v_call: TRBV12-3/TRBV12-4; j_call: TRBJ2-3; cdr3_aa: CASRAGHGTQYF; cdr3_nt: TGTGCCAGCAGGGCAGGGCACGGTACGCAGTATTTT
clone_size: once; d_call: .; v_call: TRBV12-3/TRBV12-4; j_call: TRBJ2-1; cdr3_aa: CASSSAGGNNEQFF; cdr3_nt: TGTGCCAGCAGTTCCGCCGGCGGGAACAATGAGCAGTTCTTC
clone_size: .; d_call: .; v_call: TRBV27; j_call: TRBJ1-1; cdr3_aa: CASSSWGTEAFF; cdr3_nt: TGTGCCAGCAGTTCGTGGGGTACTGAAGCTTTCTTT
clone_size: few; d_call: TRBD1; v_call: TRBV5-1; j_call: TRBJ2-7; cdr3_aa: CASSLGDSRSYEQYF; cdr3_nt: TGCGCCAGCAGCTTGGGGGACAGCCGCTCCTACGAGCAGTACTTC
clone_size: .; d_call: .; v_call: TRBV6-5; j_call: TRBJ2-3; cdr3_aa: CASSYNPGEGTDTQYF; cdr3_nt: TGTGCCAGCAGTTACAATCCGGGGGAGGGCACAGATACGCAGTATTTT
clone_size: many; d_call: .; v_call: TRBV9; j_call: TRBJ2-6; cdr3_aa: CASSPLSGANVLTF; cdr3_nt: TGTGCCAGCAGCCCGTTATCTGGGGCCAACGTCCTGACTTTC
clone_size: many; d_call: TRBD2; v_call: TRBV3-1; j_call: TRBJ2-1; cdr3_aa: CASSQAGSGGSYNEQFF; cdr3_nt: TGTGCCAGCAGCCAGGCCGGCAGCGGGGGCTCCTACAATGAGCAGTTCTTC
clone_size: .; d_call: TRBD2; v_call: TRBV2; j_call: TRBJ2-2; cdr3_aa: CASTREGTTGELFF; cdr3_nt: TGTGCCAGCACCAGGGAGGGGACCACCGGGGAGCTGTTTTTT
clone_size: .; d_call: TRBD2; v_call: TRBV11-3; j_call: TRBJ2-2; cdr3_aa: CASSPRRGVQTGELFF; cdr3_nt: TGTGCCAGCAGCCCCCGCCGGGGGGTCCAGACCGGGGAGCTGTTTTTT
clone_size: few; d_call: .; v_call: TRBV12-3/TRBV12-4; j_call: TRBJ2-2; cdr3_aa: CASTPSEIANTGELFF; cdr3_nt: TGTGCCAGCACCCCCAGTGAGATTGCGAACACCGGGGAGCTGTTTTTT
clone_size: many; d_call: .; v_call: TRBV4-2; j_call: TRBJ2-7; cdr3_aa: CASRPPERDYEQYF; cdr3_nt: TGTGCCAGCAGGCCCCCTGAGAGAGATTACGAGCAGTACTTC
clone_size: .; d_call: .; v_call: TRBV18; j_call: TRBJ2-3; cdr3_aa: CASSWKPEDTQYF; cdr3_nt: TGTGCCAGCTCATGGAAGCCGGAGGATACGCAGTATTTT
clone_size: .; d_call: .; v_call: TRBV20-1; j_call: TRBJ2-7; cdr3_aa: CSASKGPPSYEQYF; cdr3_nt: TGCAGTGCTAGCAAGGGCCCCCCTTCCTACGAGCAGTACTTC
clone_size: .; d_call: .; v_call: TRBV6-2/TRBV6-3; j_call: TRBJ2-6; cdr3_aa: CAVGLLRANVLTF; cdr3_nt: .
clone_size: many; d_call: .; v_call: TRBV5-6; j_call: TRBJ2-3; cdr3_aa: CASSLWRDTQYF; cdr3_nt: TGTGCCAGCAGCTTGTGGCGAGATACGCAGTATTTT
clone_size: many; d_call: TRBD1; v_call: TRBV10-3; j_call: TRBJ2-3; cdr3_aa: CAISDRGGSVTDTQYF; cdr3_nt: TGTGCCATCAGCGACAGGGGAGGCTCGGTCACAGATACGCAGTATTTT
clone_size: many; d_call: .; v_call: TRBV5-1; j_call: TRBJ2-3; cdr3_aa: CASTIQPQGDTQYF; cdr3_nt: TGCGCCAGCACCATTCAGCCACAGGGAGATACGCAGTATTTT
clone_size: few; d_call: TRBD1; v_call: TRBV5-8; j_call: TRBJ1-6; cdr3_aa: CASSLDGDRDNSPLHF; cdr3_nt: TGTGCCAGCAGCTTGGACGGGGACAGGGATAATTCACCCCTCCACTTT
clone_size: few; d_call: .; v_call: TRBV6-2/TRBV6-3; j_call: TRBJ2-1; cdr3_aa: CASNLMAGNEQFF; cdr3_nt: TGTGCCAGCAATCTAATGGCGGGTAATGAGCAGTTCTTC
clone_size: once; d_call: .; v_call: TRBV6-5; j_call: TRBJ2-5; cdr3_aa: CASRRGNLAETQYF; cdr3_nt: TGTGCCAGCCGGAGGGGCAACTTAGCAGAGACCCAGTACTTC
clone_size: few; d_call: .; v_call: TRBV7-2; j_call: TRBJ1-1; cdr3_aa: CASSRSWGGTEAFF; cdr3_nt: TGTGCCAGCAGCCGGAGCTGGGGAGGGACTGAAGCTTTCTTT
clone_size: .; d_call: TRBD1; v_call: TRBV7-9; j_call: TRBJ1-2; cdr3_aa: CASSQGGASGYTF; cdr3_nt: TGTGCCAGCAGCCAGGGGGGGGCATCTGGCTACACCTTC